This T cell receptor (beta chain) was captured in a study of CD8 T cells in Susac syndrome. In germline, CDR1 is LNHNV, CDR2 YYDKDF (reference sequence). This CDR3 spans 15 amino acids. Trimming removed 0 bases from V and 9 bases from J, with 15 bases in between. Random hexamers were used to reverse transcribe 0.5 to 1 ug of RNA. One entry per CDR3 protein, called by TCRdb with MiXCR from the immunoSEQ multiplex PCR reads. The table includes about 200,000 distinct CDR3 sequences, approximately 93% detected once. Sequencing of TCR beta was performed on blood CD8+ and CD4+ T cells. Controls were age- and sex-matched healthy donors.

Sequenced input: CD4+ T cells from PBMCs. This sequence was found in a human donor in good health. The chain recombines TRBV15 with TRBJ2-1; perhaps D is TRBD1 or TRBD2 (6 bases each). The CDR3 DNA follows: TGTGCCACCAGCAGAGATTCTCAGGGGAGGCGTGAGCAGTTCTTC. It specifies CATSRDSQGRREQFF.